This TCR beta chain was retrieved from a study of shared clonotypes between healthy human individuals. In the study overall: CD8 memory received one plate per donor, CD8 naive two, CD4 memory three and CD4 naive three. Study observations and caveats: Represented genetic and exposure-history diversity was restricted by having few donors. On the whole, naive subsets had larger estimated richness than memory subsets had. Sequencing depth was expected to affect clonotype sharing among donors.

The CDR3 has 13 amino acids. Between the trimmed V and J ends, which lost 3 bases and 8 bases, there was a span of 12 bases. CDR1 and CDR2 (germline): SGHNT, YYREEE (reference sequence). The sample holds one count of this clone. Antigen: not known. Profiled with immunoSEQ multiplex PCR; TCRdb holds only in-frame clones, not every one. Of a few million clones in the sample, over 85% were seen once. The sample was naive CD4+ T cells sorted from blood. Subset described: CD45RA+ positively selected. The genes are TRBV5-4 and TRBJ2-1; D is undetermined. This sequence was found in a man aged 18-30 years in good health. This CDR3 is CASSYDRNHEQFF. CDR3 in DNA: TGTGCCAGCAGCTACGACCGCAACCATGAGCAGTTCTTC.